The entry below describes one TCR beta chain. This specimen comes from a study of cytomegalovirus exposure and HLA in healthy donors. The PCR employed 60 Vbeta primers together with 13 Jbeta primers. TCRdb's copy holds only in-frame clones and misses some; the assay was immunoSEQ multiplex PCR. The repertoire holds 150,000 to 180,000 clones, with 80% as singletons. This clonotype was obtained from a man aged 25-45 years in good health and CMV-seropositive. The sequencing sample was made of PBMCs.

CDR3 region: CAWSRLAGLKEQFF. DNA of the CDR3: TGTGCCTGGAGTCGGCTAGCGGGATTGAAAGAGCAGTTCTTC. The chain combines TRBV30 with TRBJ2-1; 9 bases fit TRBD2. CDR1 GTSNPN and CDR2 SVGIG come from the germline V gene (reference sequence). The CDR3 is 14 residues long. V lost 2 bases and J lost 10; bases outside the gene matches: 9.